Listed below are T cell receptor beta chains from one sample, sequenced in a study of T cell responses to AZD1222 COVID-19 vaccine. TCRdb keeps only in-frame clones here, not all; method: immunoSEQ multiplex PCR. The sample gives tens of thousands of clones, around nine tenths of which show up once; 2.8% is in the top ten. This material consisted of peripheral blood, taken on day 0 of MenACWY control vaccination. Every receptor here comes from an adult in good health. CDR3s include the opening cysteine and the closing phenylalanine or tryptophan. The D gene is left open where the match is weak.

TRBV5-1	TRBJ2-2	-	CASSLMAALNTGELFF
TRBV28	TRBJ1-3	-	CASSLTGVLSGNTIYF
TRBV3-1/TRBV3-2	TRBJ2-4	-	CASSPGLASEVTKNIQYF
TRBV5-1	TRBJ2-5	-	CASSPGTKETQYF
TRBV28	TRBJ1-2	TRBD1	CASSSTGAYGYTF
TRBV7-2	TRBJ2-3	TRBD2	CASSAGLAGGTDTQYF
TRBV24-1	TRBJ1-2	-	CATQPDTGGYTF
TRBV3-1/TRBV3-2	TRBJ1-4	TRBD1	CASSQEGQVKKLFF
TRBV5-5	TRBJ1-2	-	CASSLDSYGYTF
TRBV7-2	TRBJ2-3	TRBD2	CASSFLSSGGRTDTQYF
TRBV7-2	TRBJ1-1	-	CASRLQGNTEAFF
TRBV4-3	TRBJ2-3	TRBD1	CASSQQGASTDTQYF
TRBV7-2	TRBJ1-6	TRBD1	CASSEQGQGNNSPLHF
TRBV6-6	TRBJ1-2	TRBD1	CASSYRGRDYGYTF
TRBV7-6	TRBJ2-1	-	CASSPAHVRGNEQFF
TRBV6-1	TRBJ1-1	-	CASSEVRGGNTEAFF
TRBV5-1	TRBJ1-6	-	CASSLGTFGGFNSPLHF
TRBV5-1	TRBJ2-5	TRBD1	CASSRTPTGGETQYF
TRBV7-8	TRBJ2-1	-	CASSPREDSNNEQFF
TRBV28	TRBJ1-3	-	CASSLVISGNTIYF
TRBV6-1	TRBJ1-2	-	CASSEGRYYGYTF
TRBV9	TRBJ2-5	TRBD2	CASSVEPSGGASQTQYF
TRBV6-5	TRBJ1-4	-	CASRQDIRNEKLFF
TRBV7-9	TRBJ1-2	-	CASSLGDRSFYGYTF
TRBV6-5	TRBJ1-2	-	CASTYREGQGYGYTF
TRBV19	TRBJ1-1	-	CASGGVGAANTEAFF
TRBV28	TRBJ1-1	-	CASLSPAGATEAFF
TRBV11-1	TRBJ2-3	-	CASSLQGRGTDTQYF
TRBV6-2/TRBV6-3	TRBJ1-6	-	CASSYFASPLHF
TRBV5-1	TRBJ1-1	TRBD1	CASSPGQGRFRAFF
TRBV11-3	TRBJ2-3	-	CASSLPQGLTDTQYF
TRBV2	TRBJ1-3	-	CASTPRPRNTIYF
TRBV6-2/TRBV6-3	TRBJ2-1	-	CASSYSMDSSNEQFF
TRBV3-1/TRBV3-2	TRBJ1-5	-	CASSQGSNNQPQHF
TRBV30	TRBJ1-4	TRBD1	CAWTTGVNEKLFF
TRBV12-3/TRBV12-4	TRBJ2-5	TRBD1	CASSRQGVETQYF
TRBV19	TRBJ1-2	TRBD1	CASSILGTGGSYTF
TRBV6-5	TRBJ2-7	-	CASSYGPYEQYF